This TCR beta chain was captured in a study of monozygotic twins with inflammatory bowel disease. TCRdb re-called the 5' RACE reads; every CDR3 protein appears as one record, without DNA. This repertoire includes about 350,000 distinct CDR3 sequences. Germline V gene sequence: CDR1 SEHNR, CDR2 FQNEAQ (reference sequence). The CDR3 is 12 residues long. The TCR sequence derives from a human donor with ulcerative colitis or Crohn's disease, or a healthy co-twin of an affected twin (not recorded which). The genes are TRBV7-9 and TRBJ2-1; as DNA is missing, the TRBD2 call by TCRdb cannot be tested. Sequencing was done on a sample of blood. CDR3 sequence: CASSTSLSEQFF.